The clone carrying this TCR beta chain was seen a few times. Its antigen is not known. The CDR3 is 11 residues long. PCR involved 60 Vbeta and 13 Jbeta primers. The data were produced by immunoSEQ multiplex PCR, yet TCRdb's version contains in-frame clones alone and is incomplete. The sample has 150,000 to 170,000 clones; 74% are singletons. This sample is drawn from a study of cytomegalovirus exposure and HLA in healthy donors. General study points: Cytomegalovirus association was listed for about 150 TCR beta chains. In a later analysis, approximately 15,000 TCR beta sequences were associated with HLA alleles at 0.05 false discovery rate. Later genetic work tied a missense DCLRE1C variant to beta-chain V and J trimming.

Donors had nominal health at sampling but likely had unrecorded immune exposures. The sequenced material came from PBMCs. This clonotype was sampled from a man younger than 45 in good health and CMV-seronegative. The rearrangement uses TRBV21-1 and TRBJ2-7; TRBD2 reflects the table's D call only, with no check against the DNA. TRBV21-1 is a documented pseudogene. The CDR3 region is CASSDSHEQYF. The CDR3 nucleotides read TGTGCCAGCAGCGACTCTCACGAGCAGTACTTC.